This TCR beta chain was obtained from a study of T cell changes during pregnancy in multiple sclerosis. This clone was detected only a few times. Data came from immunoSEQ multiplex PCR; TCRdb stores just in-frame clones and leaves some out. Found here are tens of thousands of clones, roughly 89% of them singletons; the top ten hold under 4%. V trimming: 6 bases; J trimming: 5 bases; junction bases outside the gene matches: 10. The CDR3 totals 15 residues. Germline CDR1 MNHEY, CDR2 SVGAGI. The sequenced sample was CD4+ T cells from peripheral blood mononuclear cells, obtained in the first trimester of pregnancy. This chain links TRBV6-5 with TRBJ1-2, with 9 nucleotides matching TRBD1. The clonotype originates from a female donor in good health, enrolled as a control in a pregnancy study. CDR3 protein: CASRTRDRAWYGYTF. The CDR3, as DNA: TGTGCCAGCAGAACTCGGGACAGGGCCTGGTATGGCTACACCTTC.